These T cell receptor beta chains were read from a single sample in a study of breast tumors, draining lymph nodes, adjacent tissues. TCRdb ran MiXCR on the multiplex PCR reads and lists one entry per CDR3 protein. The sample includes around 140,000 distinct CDR3 sequences, around a third seen only once; the top ten take about 2.5%. The sequencing input was axillary lymph node tissue. These receptors all stem from a female donor with breast cancer. Some clones in this sample may be carry-over from other donors' samples. CDR3s include the opening cysteine and the closing phenylalanine or tryptophan. A D gene is named only where the DNA matches it firmly. Only some rows state a clone size, as once, few, many or a class for expanded clones.

d_call	j_call	v_call	clone_size	cdr3_nt	cdr3_aa
-	TRBJ2-2	TRBV7-2	-	TGTGCCAGCAGCTTAGAATATGGAACCGGGGAGCTGTTTTTT	CASSLEYGTGELFF
-	TRBJ2-7	TRBV12-3/TRBV12-4	-	TGTGCCAGCAGTTTATGGGGACATACGACCTACGAGCAGTACTTC	CASSLWGHTTYEQYF
-	TRBJ1-2	TRBV24-1	-	TGTGCCACCAGCAGTCAGTCTAACTATGGCTACACCTTC	CATSSQSNYGYTF
-	TRBJ1-2	TRBV6-2/TRBV6-3	few	TGTGCCAGCCGTGACAGGAGTAACTATGGCTACACCTTC	CASRDRSNYGYTF
TRBD1	TRBJ1-1	TRBV7-2	-	TGTGCCAGCAGAACACAGGGGTCCAGCACTGAAGCTTTCTTT	CASRTQGSSTEAFF
-	TRBJ2-2	TRBV19	many	TGTGCCACCCCCTCGCCGGGACAGAACACCGGGGAGCTGTTTTTT	CATPSPGQNTGELFF
-	TRBJ2-4	TRBV10-3	many	TGTGCCATCAGTGCGAAAGAGGGACTGGAAAAAAACATTCAGTACTTC	CAISAKEGLEKNIQYF
-	TRBJ1-5	TRBV15	many	TGTGCCACCAGCAGAGACAGATATAGCAATCAGCCCCAGCATTTT	CATSRDRYSNQPQHF
-	TRBJ2-5	TRBV20-1	many	TGCAGTGCTAGAGATGGAGTAACAGAGACCCAGTACTTC	CSARDGVTETQYF
TRBD1	TRBJ1-2	TRBV7-2	many	TGTGCCAGCAGCTCAGGGACAGCAAAATACTATGGCTACACCTTC	CASSSGTAKYYGYTF
TRBD1	TRBJ1-6	TRBV7-9	once	TGTGCCAGCAGCCCCGGGACAGGGGTTAATTCACCCCTCCACTTT	CASSPGTGVNSPLHF
TRBD1	TRBJ2-2	TRBV6-9	many	TGTGCCAGCAGCGGGACAGGGGGCACCGGGGAGCTGTTTTTT	CASSGTGGTGELFF
TRBD1	TRBJ1-5	TRBV6-6	many	TGTGCCAGCTCATTGGGACAGGGGGCGCGTGGACAGCCCCAGCATTTT	CASSLGQGARGQPQHF
TRBD1	TRBJ2-1	TRBV4-1	many	TGCGCCAGCAGCCAAAAGACAGGGACCCCCTACAATGAGCAGTTCTTC	CASSQKTGTPYNEQFF
TRBD2	TRBJ2-3	TRBV7-9	-	TGTGCCAGCAGCTGGAGCGGGGGGGCGGATACGCAGTATTTT	CASSWSGGADTQYF
-	TRBJ1-5	TRBV4-1	many	TGCGCCAGCAGCCCCGGGGACATTGTTGATCAGCCCCAGCATTTT	CASSPGDIVDQPQHF
-	TRBJ2-3	TRBV25-1	-	TGTGCTAGGATGAGGGGGGGAACGCAGTATTTT	CARMRGGTQYF
-	TRBJ2-3	TRBV29-1	many	TGCAGCGTTGACCGCCAGGGTAGAGATACGCAGTATTTT	CSVDRQGRDTQYF
-	TRBJ1-6	TRBV7-2	many	TGTGCCAGCAGAAAACCCGATAATTCACCCCTCCACTTT	CASRKPDNSPLHF
-	TRBJ1-5	TRBV5-1	many	TGCGCCAGCAGCTTGGCCGGACAACCCTATCAGCCCCAGCATTTT	CASSLAGQPYQPQHF
-	TRBJ1-2	TRBV6-5	many	TGTGCCAGCAGTACCGGGACACGTAACTATGGCTACACCTTC	CASSTGTRNYGYTF
TRBD2	TRBJ2-3	TRBV4-1	-	TGCGCCAGCAGCCAAGTAGCGGGAGCAGGCGATACGCAGTATTTT	CASSQVAGAGDTQYF
-	TRBJ2-6	TRBV12-3/TRBV12-4	-	TGTGCCAGCAGTTCCCAAGATTCTGGGGCCAACGTCCTGACTTTC	CASSSQDSGANVLTF
TRBD2	TRBJ2-6	TRBV19	many	TGTGCCAGTAGTATGATGGGGGGGGGCTCTGGGGCCAACGTCCTGACTTTC	CASSMMGGGSGANVLTF
-	TRBJ2-7	TRBV6-6	many	TGTGCCAGCAGTTACAACGGGGACAACTCCTACGAGCAGTACTTC	CASSYNGDNSYEQYF
-	TRBJ2-7	TRBV3-1	many	TGTGCCAGCAGCCAAGGTTTCACGGGATTCGAGCAGTACTTC	CASSQGFTGFEQYF
TRBD2	TRBJ2-3	TRBV20-1	many	TGCAGTGCCACCAGACTAGCGGGGGGAGCTAGCACAGATACGCAGTATTTT	CSATRLAGGASTDTQYF
-	TRBJ2-5	TRBV7-9	-	TGTGCCAGCACCCCCCGGAACTTC	CASTPRNF
-	TRBJ2-2	TRBV7-9	-	TGTGCCAGCAGGCGGGCCCTGAACACCGGGGAGCTGTTTTTT	CASRRALNTGELFF
-	TRBJ1-4	TRBV7-6	many	TGTGCCAGCAGCCCGAGTGGGGGCCAGGGAAAACTGTTTTTT	CASSPSGGQGKLFF